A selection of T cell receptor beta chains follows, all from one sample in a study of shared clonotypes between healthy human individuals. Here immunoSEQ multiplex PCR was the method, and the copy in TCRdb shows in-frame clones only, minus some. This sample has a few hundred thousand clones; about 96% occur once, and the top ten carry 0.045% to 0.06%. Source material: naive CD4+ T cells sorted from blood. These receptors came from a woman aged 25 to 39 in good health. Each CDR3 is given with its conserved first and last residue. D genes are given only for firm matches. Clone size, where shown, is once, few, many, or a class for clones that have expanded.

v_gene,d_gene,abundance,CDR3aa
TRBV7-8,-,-,CASTPQGSSVYNEQFF
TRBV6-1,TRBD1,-,CASNRDREYNEQFF
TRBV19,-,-,CASSMEQGGGYEQYF
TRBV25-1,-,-,CASSDSRAYNEQFF
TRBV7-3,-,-,CASSPLPSSGSTDTQYF
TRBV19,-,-,CASSTDLTGLSTDTQYF
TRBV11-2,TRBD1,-,CASSSNRGHNEQFF
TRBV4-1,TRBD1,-,CASSPILPGQGSSRLWSPLHF
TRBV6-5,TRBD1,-,CASSSDRGSYNEQFF
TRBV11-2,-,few,CASTLQGGTGNTIYF
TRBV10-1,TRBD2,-,CASSERLRGLAGAPDTQYF
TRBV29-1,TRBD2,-,CSVGLAGGPETQYF
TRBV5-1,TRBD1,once,CASSSGQGAIGYTF
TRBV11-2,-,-,CASSPQRIVHEQYF
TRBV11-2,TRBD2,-,CASTPLAVYYEQYF
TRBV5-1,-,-,CASRAGANVLTF
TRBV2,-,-,CASSVSDYEQYF
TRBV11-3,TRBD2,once,CASSLDYPAGGATGELFF
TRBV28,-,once,CASSLSGLTRGQYF
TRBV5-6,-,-,CASSFRDTQYF
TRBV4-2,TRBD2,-,CASSQGQGLAGEQYF
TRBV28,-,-,CASSPHATGVAQYF
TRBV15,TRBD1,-,CATSRDRAGGIYEQYF
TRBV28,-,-,CASSPPPSHEQFF
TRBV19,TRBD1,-,CASSSWTGGETQYF
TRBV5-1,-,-,CASSRGVSDTQYF
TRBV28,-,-,CASSHAGLGGYEQYF
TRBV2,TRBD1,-,CASSRQGKDTSPLHF
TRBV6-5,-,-,CASSYWGTTNTEAFF
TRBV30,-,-,CAWSVGDVYEQYF
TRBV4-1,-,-,CASSQGAARRADTGELFF
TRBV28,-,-,CASSTTLIFSGKDTIYF
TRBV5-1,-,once,CASREGVGGLQPQHF
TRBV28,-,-,CASSLSSRPDTQYF
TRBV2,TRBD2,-,CASSPPRPSGGGIQYF
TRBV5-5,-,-,CASSLAFNSYEQYF
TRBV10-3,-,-,CAISDRGDEKLFF
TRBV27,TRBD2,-,CASGRGAGGHEQYF
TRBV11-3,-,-,CASSSASHTGELFF
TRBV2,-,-,CASSETRGSEQPQHF
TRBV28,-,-,CASSRRNRGETQYF